Detailed here is one T cell receptor beta chain. This sample is part of a study of T cells in Graves' hyperthyroidism and ophthalmopathy. From RNA transcripts, TCR beta CDR3 regions were amplified. The HTBI primer set drove a first-round RT-PCR of the TCR CDR3. TCRdb processed the multiplex PCR reads anew with MiXCR; each CDR3 protein has one entry. The top ten hold about 26% of the sample, which has about 24,000 distinct CDR3 sequences, 45% to 50% seen once. V was clipped by 2 bases and J by 3 bases, with 20 bases between them. This CDR3 spans 18 amino acids. Germline values: CDR1 SGDLS, CDR2 YYNGEE. The sample consisted of blood. The chain is built from TRBV9 and TRBJ2-2, with D possibly matching TRBD2 (6 bases). The receptor comes from a woman aged 35 to 49 with Graves' hyperthyroidism that later progressed to Graves' ophthalmopathy. The CDR3 DNA reads TGTGCCAGCAGCGTTTTAGAAGGGCTCCCGGGGGACACCGGGGAGCTGTTTTTT. This translates into CASSVLEGLPGDTGELFF. The full variable domain, in which reference TRBV9 and TRBJ2-2 provide the parts outside the CDR3, is DSGVTQTPKHLITATGQRVTLRCSPRSGDLSVYWYQQSLDQGLQFLIQYYNGEERAKGNILERFSAQQFPDLHSELNLSSLELGDSALYFCASSVLEGLPGDTGELFFGEGSRLTVL.